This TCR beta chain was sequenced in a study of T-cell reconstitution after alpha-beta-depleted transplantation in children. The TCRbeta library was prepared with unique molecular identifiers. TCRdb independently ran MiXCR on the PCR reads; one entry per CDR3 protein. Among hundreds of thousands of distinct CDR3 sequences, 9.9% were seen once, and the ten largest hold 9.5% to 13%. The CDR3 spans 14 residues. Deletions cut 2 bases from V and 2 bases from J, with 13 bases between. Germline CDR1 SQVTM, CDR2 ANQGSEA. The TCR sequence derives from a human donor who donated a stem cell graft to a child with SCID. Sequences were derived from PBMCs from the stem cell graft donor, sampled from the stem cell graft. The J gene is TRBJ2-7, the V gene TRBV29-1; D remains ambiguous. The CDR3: CSVESGGGPYEQYF. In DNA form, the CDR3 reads TGCAGCGTTGAATCGGGCGGCGGACCCTACGAGCAGTACTTC.